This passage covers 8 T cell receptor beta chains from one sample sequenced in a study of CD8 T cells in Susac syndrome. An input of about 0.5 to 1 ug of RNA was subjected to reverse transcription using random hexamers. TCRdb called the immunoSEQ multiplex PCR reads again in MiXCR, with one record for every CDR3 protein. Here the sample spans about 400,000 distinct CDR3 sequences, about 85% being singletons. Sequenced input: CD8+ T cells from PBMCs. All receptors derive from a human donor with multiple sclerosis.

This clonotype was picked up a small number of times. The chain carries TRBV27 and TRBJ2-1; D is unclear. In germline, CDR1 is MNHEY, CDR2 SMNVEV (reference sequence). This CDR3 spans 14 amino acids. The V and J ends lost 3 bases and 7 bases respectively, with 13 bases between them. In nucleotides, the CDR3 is TGTGCCAGCAGTTTTGGTGGGCTCGGAAATGAGCAGTTCTTC. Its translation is CASSFGGLGNEQFF.

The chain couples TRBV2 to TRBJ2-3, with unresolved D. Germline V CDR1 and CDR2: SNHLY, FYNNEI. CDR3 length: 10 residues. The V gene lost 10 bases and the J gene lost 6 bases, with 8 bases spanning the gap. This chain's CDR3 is CAKKGDTQYF. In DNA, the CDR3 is TGTGCCAAAAAGGGCGATACGCAGTATTTT.

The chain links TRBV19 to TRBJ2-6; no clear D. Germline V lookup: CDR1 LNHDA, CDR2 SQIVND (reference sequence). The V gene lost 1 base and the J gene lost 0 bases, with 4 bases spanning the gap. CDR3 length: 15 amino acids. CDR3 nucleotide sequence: TGTGCCAGTAGTATAGGGAGCTCTGGGGCCAACGTCCTGACTTTC. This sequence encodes CASSIGSSGANVLTF. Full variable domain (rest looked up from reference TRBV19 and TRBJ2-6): DGGITQSPKYLFRKEGQNVTLSCEQNLNHDAMYWYRQDPGQGLRLIYYSQIVNDFQKGDIAEGYSVSREKKESFPLTVTSAQKNPTAFYLCASSIGSSGANVLTFGAGSRLTVL.

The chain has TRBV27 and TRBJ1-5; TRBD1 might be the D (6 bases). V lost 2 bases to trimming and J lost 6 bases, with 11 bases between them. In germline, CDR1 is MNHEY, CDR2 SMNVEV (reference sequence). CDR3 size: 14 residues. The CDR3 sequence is CASSLTRGGQPQHF. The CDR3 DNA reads TGTGCCAGCAGTTTAACCAGGGGCGGTCAGCCCCAGCATTTT.

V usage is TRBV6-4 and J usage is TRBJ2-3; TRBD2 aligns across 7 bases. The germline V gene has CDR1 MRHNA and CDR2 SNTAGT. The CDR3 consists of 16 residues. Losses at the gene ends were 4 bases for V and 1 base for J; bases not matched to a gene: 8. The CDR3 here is CASSATSGGGTDTQYF. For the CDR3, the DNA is TGTGCCAGCAGTGCCACTAGTGGGGGGGGCACAGATACGCAGTATTTT.

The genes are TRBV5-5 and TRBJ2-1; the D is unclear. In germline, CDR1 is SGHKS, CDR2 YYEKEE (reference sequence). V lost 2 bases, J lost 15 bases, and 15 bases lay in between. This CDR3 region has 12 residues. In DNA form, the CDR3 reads TGTGCCAGCAGCTTCGACGGTGCTTCGCGGTTCTTC. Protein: CASSFDGASRFF.

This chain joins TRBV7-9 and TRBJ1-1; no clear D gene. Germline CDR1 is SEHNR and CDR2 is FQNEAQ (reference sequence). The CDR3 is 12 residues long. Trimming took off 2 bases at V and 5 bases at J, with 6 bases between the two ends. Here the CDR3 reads CASSLSPTEAFF. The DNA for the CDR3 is TGTGCCAGCAGCTTATCTCCTACTGAAGCTTTCTTT.

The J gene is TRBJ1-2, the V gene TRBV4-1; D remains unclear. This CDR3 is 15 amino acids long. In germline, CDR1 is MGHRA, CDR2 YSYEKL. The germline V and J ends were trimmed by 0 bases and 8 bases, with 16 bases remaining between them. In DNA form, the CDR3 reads TGCGCCAGCAGCCAAGATTTCTCGGGGTTCGGGGGCTACACCTTC. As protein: CASSQDFSGFGGYTF.